This T cell receptor beta chain was documented in a study of T cell repertoires in cytomegalovirus infection. On the study more broadly: Indicated by public TCR beta signatures were CMV infection and matching HLA type.

This clonotype has a handful of counts. Its specificity is not known. Study-wide findings and caveats: Carriers of CMV and the relevant HLA type were discriminated by public TCR beta frequency. Dominant in the ex vivo response were TCR beta clonotypes restricted by HLA-C and specific for CMV.

The CDR3 is 16 amino acids. V was shortened by 2 bases and J by 1 base, with 9 bases between the two germline ends. CDR1 SEHNR and CDR2 FQNEAQ come from the germline V gene (reference sequence). TCRdb independently ran MiXCR on the reads; one entry per CDR3 protein. This sample has roughly 800,000 distinct CDR3 sequences, with about 28% found just once. This chain uses TRBV7-9 with TRBJ2-6; no clear D gene. The source of this sequence is a human donor in good health (CMV status not recorded). Some clones in this sample may be carry-over from other donors' samples. The sample consisted of cultured CD8+ T cells from PBMCs, taken from culture after CMV antigen stimulation. The CDR3 here is CASSLPRQSGANVLTF. DNA of the CDR3: TGTGCCAGCAGCTTACCTCGGCAGTCTGGGGCCAACGTCCTGACTTTC.